The clone carrying this T cell receptor (beta chain) appeared once. Its antigen is not known. The data are from a study of PD-1 blockade in classical Hodgkin lymphoma. Findings and limits, study-wide: While CD8+ TCR diversity did not rise significantly by C4D1, CD4+ TCR diversity did. Patients starting nivolumab less than 1 year after ASCT had lower diversity and were excluded from later analyses.

CDR1 and CDR2 (germline): MRHNA, SNTAGT. Trimming shortened V by 4 bases and J by 2 bases, and 12 bases separated the two germline ends. This CDR3 spans 15 amino acids. After autologous stem cell transplantation all patients relapsed, and prior brentuximab vedotin exposure differed between cohorts. Patients showed best responses of complete response, partial response or progressive disease. Sequencing was performed with immunoSEQ multiplex PCR; in TCRdb, only in-frame clones are kept and a portion is missing. The sample gives some 100,000 clones, more than 90% of which show up once; 2.8% is in the top ten.

This TCR derives from a human donor with classical Hodgkin lymphoma. The chain combines TRBV6-4 with TRBJ2-1; D could derive from TRBD1 or TRBD2 (5 bases each). The sample was peripheral blood mononuclear cells (PBMCs), taken at baseline. The CDR3 region has the DNA TGTGCCAGCAGTGTGGGGGTAACGGCCTACAATGAGCAGTTCTTC. Encoded protein: CASSVGVTAYNEQFF.